A single sample gave rise to the 30 T cell receptor beta chains below, sequenced in a study of early T cells in non-severe SARS-CoV-2 infection. TCRdb re-derived calls from the 5' RACE reads in MiXCR, one entry per CDR3 protein. The table has roughly 60,000 distinct CDR3 sequences, over 5% seen once. Sequencing was performed on whole blood. These receptors were obtained from an adult who was a healthcare worker with PCR-confirmed SARS-CoV-2 infection or an uninfected control (not recorded which).

The chain uses TRBV20-1 and TRBJ1-2; 10 bases match TRBD1. The CDR3 totals 15 residues. With 5 bases clipped from V and 10 bases from J, the junction kept 16 bases outside the gene matches. Per the germline V gene, CDR1 is DFQATT and CDR2 is SNEGSKA (reference sequence). The CDR3 reads CSAEDFRVGTGAYTF. CDR3 DNA: TGCAGTGCTGAGGACTTTCGCGTTGGGACAGGGGCCTACACCTTC.

This clonotype came up many times. The chain is built from TRBV20-1 and TRBJ1-5, with 7 bases fitting TRBD1. Germline V lookup: CDR1 DFQATT, CDR2 SNEGSKA (reference sequence). The CDR3 covers 15 residues. V lost 3 bases and J lost 2; bases outside the gene matches: 7. The CDR3 DNA sequence: TGCAGTGCTAGGCCTTACGGACAGGGCAATCAGCCCCAGCATTTT. It translates to CSARPYGQGNQPQHF.

This clonotype was picked up many times. The rearrangement links TRBV11-2 to TRBJ2-7, with 9 bases that match TRBD1. The CDR3 is made up of 15 amino acids. The V segment lost 3 bases and the J segment 2 bases; nucleotides outside the gene matches: 5. Germline V gene data show CDR1 as SGHAT and CDR2 as FQNNGV. The DNA for the CDR3 is TGTGCCAGCAGCTTCGGGACAGGGCCCACCTACGAGCAGTACTTC. It specifies CASSFGTGPTYEQYF.

This clonotype was seen a single time. The V call is TRBV7-2, the J call TRBJ2-4; D remains unclear. The CDR3 loop spans 14 amino acids. V was trimmed by 1 base and J by 2 bases, leaving 6 bases between them. CDR1 and CDR2 from the germline V gene are SGHTA and FQGNSA. CDR3 coding DNA: TGTGCCAGCAGCTTAGACAGCACCAAAAACATTCAGTACTTC. Its protein product is CASSLDSTKNIQYF.

This clonotype has more than one count but fewer than ten. The genes are TRBV13 and TRBJ2-3, with no clear D. Germline CDR1 and CDR2: PRHDT and FYEKMQ (reference sequence). The CDR3 has 11 residues. Trimming took off 7 bases at V and 6 bases at J, with 8 bases between the two ends. CDR3 amino acids: CASKGMDTQYF. The CDR3 DNA reads TGTGCCAGCAAAGGGATGGATACGCAGTATTTT.

This clonotype has only a few counts. This chain links TRBV6-2 or TRBV6-3 with TRBJ1-5; unclear D gene. Germline lookup yields CDR1 MNHEY and CDR2 SVGEGT. This CDR3 is built from 16 residues. V lost 0 bases and J lost 2, with 11 bases in between. The CDR3 nucleotides read TGTGCCAGCAGTTACTCCGGGATGCGGGGCAATCAGCCCCAGCATTTT. The encoded protein is CASSYSGMRGNQPQHF.

This clonotype was picked up many times. The rearrangement links TRBV27 to TRBJ2-3; D possibly corresponds to TRBD2 (6 bases). The CDR3 totals 15 residues. The V and J ends lost 5 bases and 3 bases respectively, with 15 bases between them. Germline-derived CDR1 and CDR2 are MNHEY and SMNVEV (reference sequence). CDR3 nucleotide sequence: TGTGCCAGCAGTCTCAAGCCGGGACTGACAGATACGCAGTATTTT. Translating gives CASSLKPGLTDTQYF.

This clonotype was picked up many times. This chain joins TRBV28 and TRBJ1-3; D may be TRBD1 (6 bases). Germline CDR1 MDHEN, CDR2 SYDVKM. The CDR3 extends over 16 amino acids. V lost 6 bases and J 4 bases, leaving 19 bases between the germline ends. The CDR3 DNA reads TGTGCCAGCAGCTCCATGCTCTCGGGGGCCGGAAACACCATATATTTT. It codes for CASSSMLSGAGNTIYF.

This clonotype occurred many times. The chain is built from TRBV20-1 and TRBJ2-1; D remains ambiguous. CDR3 length: 14 residues. Trimming cost V 1 base and J 5 bases, with 12 bases left between them. CDR1 and CDR2 (germline): DFQATT, SNEGSKA (reference sequence). CDR3 DNA: TGCAGTGCTAGAGCCCCTAAGGAAAACAATGAGCAGTTCTTC. Its protein is CSARAPKENNEQFF.

There are many counts of this clonotype. This chain connects TRBV18 to TRBJ1-3; 11 bases map to TRBD1. This CDR3 contains 14 residues. V trimming: 7 bases; J trimming: 8 bases; junction bases outside the gene matches: 7. Germline CDR1 and CDR2: KGHSH and LQKENI. This CDR3 reads CASWRTGGKDTIYF. The CDR3, as DNA: TGTGCCAGCTGGAGGACAGGGGGCAAAGACACCATATATTTT. Looking up the rest from reference TRBV18 and TRBJ1-3 gives the full variable domain: NAGVMQNPRHLVRRRGQEARLRCSPMKGHSHVYWYRQLPEEGLKFMVYLQKENIIDESGMPKERFSAEFPKEGPSILRIQQVVRGDSAAYFCASWRTGGKDTIYFGEGSWLTVV.

The table lists this clonotype with many counts. The J gene is TRBJ1-5, the V gene TRBV20-1; 7 bases line up with TRBD1. The V segment lost 0 bases and the J segment 0 bases; nucleotides outside the gene matches: 5. Germline V gives CDR1 DFQATT, CDR2 SNEGSKA (reference sequence). This CDR3 region has 16 residues. CDR3 loop: CSARDGGGYSNQPQHF. The CDR3 nucleotides are TGCAGTGCTAGAGATGGAGGGGGCTATAGCAATCAGCCCCAGCATTTT.

This clonotype appeared many times. This chain joins TRBV5-6 and TRBJ2-7, with D uncertain. In germline, CDR1 is SGHDT, CDR2 YYEEEE. V lost 4 bases to trimming and J lost 1 base, with 12 bases between them. This CDR3 region has 14 residues. CDR3 protein: CASSPRRDSYEQYF. The CDR3 DNA is TGTGCCAGCAGCCCCAGGAGAGATTCCTACGAGCAGTACTTC.

Many counts were recorded for this clonotype. The V gene is TRBV18, the J gene TRBJ1-1; tentatively, D is TRBD1 (6 bases). This CDR3 is built from 13 residues. V shed 3 bases and J shed 7 bases, with 12 bases lying between them. The germline CDR1 and CDR2 sequences are KGHSH and LQKENI. CDR3 in DNA: TGTGCCAGCTCACCGAAACAGGGAAGTGAAGCTTTCTTT. Translation: CASSPKQGSEAFF.

This clonotype was detected many times. The chain is built from TRBV5-1 and TRBJ1-1; D uncertain. Trimming left V 3 bases short and J 1 base short, with 4 bases between. The CDR3 is made up of 12 amino acids. The germline V gene has CDR1 SGHRS and CDR2 YFSETQ. This chain's CDR3 is CASSSGNTEAFF. In nucleotides, the CDR3 is TGCGCCAGCAGCTCCGGGAACACTGAAGCTTTCTTT.

This clonotype has only one observation. The genes are TRBV6-5 and TRBJ1-2, with D hard to call. The germline V gene has CDR1 MNHEY and CDR2 SVGAGI. V was shortened by 7 bases and J by 1 base, with 13 bases between the two germline ends. The CDR3 extends over 14 amino acids. The CDR3 loop is CASTDLTVNYGYTF. CDR3 in DNA: TGTGCCAGCACAGATTTGACGGTTAACTATGGCTACACCTTC.

The rearrangement links TRBV7-6 to TRBJ2-1; the match to TRBD2 covers 10 bases. V gave up 4 bases and J gave up 4 bases; unmatched junction bases: 13. The CDR3 runs to 18 residues. Germline V gene lookup returns CDR1 SGHVS and CDR2 FNYEAQ. DNA of the CDR3: TGTGCCAGCAGCTCGATCCCGAGGCTAGCGGGAGATTACAATGAGCAGTTCTTC. Translating it yields CASSSIPRLAGDYNEQFF.

This clonotype was detected ten times or more. The CDR3 region has the DNA TGTGCCAGCAGCTTAGTGCCAGGAGCGCAAGAGACCCAGTACTTC. Amino acid sequence: CASSLVPGAQETQYF. The chain uses TRBV7-6 and TRBJ2-5, with unresolved D. The V and J ends lost 1 base and 2 bases respectively, with 11 bases between them. Germline V gene data show CDR1 as SGHVS and CDR2 as FNYEAQ. This CDR3 region has 15 residues.

A few counts support this clonotype. V is TRBV29-1 and J is TRBJ2-2; the D is unclear. Germline V gene sequence: CDR1 SQVTM, CDR2 ANQGSEA. CDR3 length: 13 amino acids. Trimming took off 5 bases at V and 4 bases at J, with 11 bases between the two ends. The CDR3 reads CSVLRLGTGELFF. The DNA for the CDR3 is TGCAGCGTTCTAAGACTTGGCACCGGGGAGCTGTTTTTT.

This clonotype was detected ten times or more. J is TRBJ2-1 and V is TRBV5-4; TRBD2 matches at 7 bases. Germline CDR1 reads SGHNT; CDR2 reads YYREEE (reference sequence). V gave up 4 bases and J gave up 2 bases; unmatched junction bases: 6. This CDR3 is 15 amino acids long. CDR3 nucleotide sequence: TGTGCCAGCAGCACACAGCGGGACCCCTACAATGAGCAGTTCTTC. It codes for CASSTQRDPYNEQFF. The full variable domain, in which reference TRBV5-4 and TRBJ2-1 provide the parts outside the CDR3, is ETGVTQSPTHLIKTRGQQVTLRCSSQSGHNTVSWYQQALGQGPQFIFQYYREEENGRGNFPPRFSGLQFPNYSSELNVNALELDDSALYLCASSTQRDPYNEQFFGPGTRLTVL.

This clonotype came up many times. The chain is built from TRBV4-3 and TRBJ1-3; D gene ambiguous. This CDR3 is built from 16 residues. Germline CDR1 LGHNA, CDR2 YSLEER. V lost 0 bases, J lost 0 bases, and 9 bases lay in between. CDR3 DNA sequence: TGCGCCAGCAGCCAAGATCAAAAGACCTCTGGAAACACCATATATTTT. Translated: CASSQDQKTSGNTIYF.

CDR3 region: CASSLGQGRNGEQFF. The CDR3 DNA is TGTGCCAGCAGTTTAGGACAGGGTAGGAACGGTGAGCAGTTCTTC. The gene calls are TRBV27 and TRBJ2-1, with TRBD1 matching over 8 bases. In germline, CDR1 is MNHEY, CDR2 SMNVEV (reference sequence). The CDR3 is 15 amino acids. V lost 2 bases and J lost 9; bases outside the gene matches: 9.

This clonotype has a count of ten or more. The chain joins TRBV7-9 to TRBJ2-7; the match to TRBD2 covers 7 bases. Trimming removed 1 base from V and 5 bases from J; junction bases left unmatched: 2. This CDR3 comprises 13 residues. From germline, CDR1 is SEHNR and CDR2 FQNEAQ (reference sequence). CDR3 in DNA: TGTGCCAGCAGCTTAGGTGGGGGGGACGAGCAGTACTTC. The encoded protein is CASSLGGGDEQYF.

Only a few counts were recorded for this clonotype. The chain couples TRBV28 to TRBJ1-5; the D is unclear. From germline, CDR1 is MDHEN and CDR2 SYDVKM. This CDR3 has 10 residues. V was clipped by 7 bases and J by 3 bases, with 1 base between them. Here the CDR3 reads CASNNQPQHF. The CDR3 DNA reads TGTGCCAGCAACAATCAGCCCCAGCATTTT.

Many counts were recorded for this clonotype. The chain links TRBV9 to TRBJ2-3; 12 nucleotides agree with TRBD2. Looked up from germline, CDR1 is SGDLS and CDR2 is YYNGEE. After removal of 4 bases from V and 3 bases from J, the junction contained 3 bases not matched to a gene. There are 15 residues in the CDR3. CDR3 in amino acids: CASSKTSGGTDTQYF. DNA of the CDR3: TGTGCCAGCAGCAAGACTAGCGGGGGAACAGATACGCAGTATTTT.

This clonotype has ten or more counts. The chain has TRBV24-1 and TRBJ2-1, with 8 bases identical to TRBD2. Germline trimming cut 4 bases from V and 6 bases from J; bases unmatched to any gene: 10. This CDR3 contains 16 residues. Germline CDR1 KGHDR, CDR2 SFDVKD. Here the CDR3 reads CATSDPLAGGGNEQFF. CDR3 in DNA: TGTGCCACCAGTGACCCACTGGCGGGAGGTGGCAATGAGCAGTTCTTC.

This clonotype has ten or more counts. The rearrangement uses TRBV21-1 and TRBJ2-1; the table's D gene call, TRBD2, was not cross checked with the DNA. TRBV21-1 represents a pseudogene. The CDR3 loop spans 14 amino acids. The CDR3 nucleotides read TGTGCCAGCAGCAAAAAGCGGGTTTACAATGAGCAGTTCTTC. Translated, it gives CASSKKRVYNEQFF.

On this clonotype itself: Just one base apart from a much larger clone, this may be a read error. The chain carries TRBV27 and TRBJ1-2; 7 bases are a match to TRBD1. With V trimmed by 3 bases and J by 10 bases, 8 bases remained unmatched. The CDR3 is 13 residues long. Germline values: CDR1 MNHEY, CDR2 SMNVEV (reference sequence). CDR3 nucleotide sequence: TGTGCCAGCAGTTTTCGAACAGGGGATAACTACACCTTC. As protein: CASSFRTGDNYTF.

This clonotype was observed many times. The gene calls are TRBV29-1 and TRBJ1-2, with D perhaps TRBD1 (6 bases). CDR1 and CDR2 (germline): SQVTM, ANQGSEA. The length of the CDR3 is 13 residues. The germline V and J ends were trimmed by 5 bases and 6 bases, with 16 bases remaining between them. The CDR3 sequence is CSVWGRTVNGYTF. The CDR3 nucleotides read TGCAGCGTTTGGGGGAGGACAGTAAATGGCTACACCTTC.

This clonotype showed up many times. The chain carries TRBV7-9 and TRBJ2-7, with TRBD2 as a possible D gene (6 bases). V was pared by 1 base and J by 3 bases, with 13 bases between. CDR1 SEHNR and CDR2 FQNEAQ come from the germline V gene (reference sequence). The CDR3 is made up of 15 amino acids. Here the CDR3 reads CASSLVAAGYYEQYF. CDR3 sequence (DNA): TGTGCCAGCAGCTTAGTAGCGGCAGGGTACTACGAGCAGTACTTC.

This clonotype was counted a few times. CDR3 residues: CASSPRQDNPHEQFF. The CDR3 DNA is TGTGCCAGCAGCCCTCGACAGGATAACCCCCATGAGCAGTTCTTC. This chain links TRBV9 with TRBJ2-1; D is possibly TRBD1 (6 bases). Trimming removed 4 bases at V and 8 bases at J, with 19 bases between. The CDR3 covers 15 residues. Germline V gene sequence: CDR1 SGDLS, CDR2 YYNGEE.